Shown below are 28 T cell receptor beta chains from a single sample sequenced in a study of cytomegalovirus exposure and HLA in healthy donors. The PCR ran on 60 Vbeta and 13 Jbeta primers. Libraries were prepared by immunoSEQ multiplex PCR; TCRdb keeps only in-frame clonotypes and omits some of them. The sample includes about 140,000 clones, roughly 80% of them seen just once. Sequenced material: PBMCs. These receptor sequences come from a middle-aged man in good health and CMV-seronegative.

This sequence joins TRBV4-1 and TRBJ1-1; 9 bases line up with TRBD1. Trimming removed 4 bases from V and 3 bases from J; junction bases left unmatched: 9. Germline CDR1 and CDR2: MGHRA and YSYEKL. This CDR3 is 16 amino acids long. DNA of the CDR3: TGCGCCAGCAGCCGTCCTACAGGGGGCACGGACACTGAAGCTTTCTTT. Amino acids: CASSRPTGGTDTEAFF.

This clone was detected only once. The genes are TRBV10-2 and TRBJ2-2; 14 bases fit TRBD2. V lost 5 bases to trimming and J lost 7 bases; unmatched junction nucleotides: 6. This CDR3 spans 16 amino acids. Germline CDR1 and CDR2: WSHSY and SAAADI. CDR3 in DNA: TGCGCCAGCAGTCAGACTAGCGGGGGGGCAATCGGGGAGCTGTTTTTT. Amino acid sequence: CASSQTSGGAIGELFF.

J is TRBJ2-1 and V is TRBV7-9, with TRBD1 matching 7 bases. Unmatched junction bases numbered 3, after V lost 4 bases and J lost 3 bases. CDR1 is SEHNR and CDR2 is FQNEAQ in the germline V gene (reference sequence). The CDR3 length is 14 residues. This CDR3 reads CASSSRTGYNEQFF. DNA of the CDR3: TGTGCCAGCAGCTCACGGACAGGCTACAATGAGCAGTTCTTC.

The table lists this clone with a few counts. The V and J genes are TRBV5-4 and TRBJ2-5, with 13 bases fitting TRBD2. The CDR3 loop spans 15 amino acids. CDR1 is SGHNT, CDR2 YYREEE, per germline (reference sequence). J lost 4 bases, V lost 4 bases, and 4 bases had no gene match. The CDR3 loop is CASSVRTSGGETQYF. CDR3 coding DNA: TGTGCCAGCAGCGTACGGACTAGCGGGGGAGAGACCCAGTACTTC.

This clone was recorded a few times. V usage is TRBV6-5 and J usage is TRBJ1-1; TRBD1 agrees at 8 bases. V was pared by 4 bases and J by 11 bases, with 6 bases of the junction left unmatched. Germline CDR1 and CDR2: MNHEY and SVGAGI. This CDR3 region has 12 residues. The CDR3 reads CASSWTGLWAFF. Here the CDR3 DNA reads TGTGCCAGCAGTTGGACAGGGTTGTGGGCTTTCTTT.

The genes are TRBV2 and TRBJ1-2, with D unresolved. CDR3 size: 13 residues. The V end was cut by 3 bases, the J end by 8 bases, with 13 bases between. Germline V gene sequence: CDR1 SNHLY, CDR2 FYNNEI. The CDR3 sequence: CASSEGPDRGYTF. The CDR3 DNA is TGTGCCAGCAGTGAGGGCCCCGATAGAGGCTACACCTTC.

V usage is TRBV2 and J usage is TRBJ2-7; D perhaps matches TRBD2 (5 bases). The germline V and J ends were trimmed by 8 bases and 1 base, with 12 bases remaining between them. The CDR3 loop spans 13 amino acids. The V gene's germline CDR1 is SNHLY and CDR2 FYNNEI. CDR3 in amino acids: CASVLDISYEQYF. The CDR3 nucleotides are TGTGCCAGCGTACTAGACATATCCTACGAGCAGTACTTC.

The chain carries TRBV7-9 and TRBJ2-7, with no clear D. The V gene's germline CDR1 is SEHNR and CDR2 FQNEAQ (reference sequence). This CDR3 contains 13 residues. Trimming stripped 4 bases from V and 4 bases from J, with 11 bases between. The DNA of the CDR3 is TGTGCCAGCAGCTCCCGTTGGAGTTACGAGCAGTACTTC. It is translated as CASSSRWSYEQYF.

The chain couples TRBV29-1 to TRBJ1-2, with 9 bases matching TRBD1. CDR3 length equals 13 residues. The trim removed 7 bases at V and 8 bases at J, leaving 11 bases unmatched. Germline V lookup: CDR1 SQVTM, CDR2 ANQGSEA. The CDR3 here is CSAGQGSLSGYTF. The DNA of the CDR3 is TGCAGCGCGGGACAGGGTAGCCTATCGGGCTACACCTTC.

This chain connects TRBV7-3 to TRBJ2-7, with TRBD2 identical over 9 bases. The last part of the DNA fits TRBJ2-5 better; the J call may be wrong. The CDR3 covers 15 residues. Germline assignment: CDR1 SGHTA and CDR2 FQGTGA. DNA for the CDR3: TGTGCCAGCAGCTTAGCGGGGGGGAGGCAAGAGACCCAGTACTTC. Translated, it gives CASSLAGGRQETQYF.

The chain has TRBV13 and TRBJ2-2; maybe TRBD2 (5 bases). The germline CDR1 and CDR2 sequences are PRHDT and FYEKMQ (reference sequence). The germline V and J ends were trimmed by 1 base and 0 bases, with 9 bases remaining between them. The length of the CDR3 is 16 residues. CDR3 DNA sequence: TGTGCCAGCAGCTTAGACGCGGGCACGAACACCGGGGAGCTGTTTTTT. Amino acids: CASSLDAGTNTGELFF.

This clone was recorded a few times. J is TRBJ2-7 and V is TRBV6-5; D might be TRBD2 (6 bases). The CDR3 contains 16 residues. Germline CDR1 MNHEY, CDR2 SVGAGI. The V gene lost 2 bases and the J gene lost 2 bases, with 16 bases spanning the gap. CDR3 coding DNA: TGTGCCAGCAGTTACAAAGCTTTGCGGGGCCCCTACGAGCAGTACTTC. Encoded protein: CASSYKALRGPYEQYF.

This chain uses TRBV7-6 with TRBJ1-2, with TRBD1 identical over 8 bases. The CDR3 sequence is 13 residues long. Germline V gene sequence: CDR1 SGHVS, CDR2 FNYEAQ. Trimming took 3 bases from V and 5 from J; bases not matched to a gene: 2. The chain's CDR3 is CASSLGQEYGYTF. CDR3 DNA sequence: TGTGCCAGCAGCTTGGGACAGGAATATGGCTACACCTTC.

The sample holds a few counts of this clone. The chain employs TRBV6-1 and TRBJ1-1, with 8 bases that match TRBD1. CDR3 length equals 14 residues. Trimming cost V 5 bases and J 5 bases; bases outside gene matches: 7. Germline V gene lookup returns CDR1 MNHNS and CDR2 SASEGT. The CDR3 coding sequence is TGTGCCAGCAGTCCAACAGGGGGATGGACTGAAGCTTTCTTT. The encoded protein is CASSPTGGWTEAFF.

As concerns this clone: At one of its ends the junction is not consistent with the germline gene, which may arise from a read error. This chain links TRBV7-9 with TRBJ2-3; 14 bases map to TRBD2. Germline CDR1 is SEHNR and CDR2 is FQNEAQ (reference sequence). The CDR3 extends over 16 amino acids. DNA for the CDR3: TGTGCCAGCAGTTTAGGGACTAGCGGGGGCCCAGATACGCAGTATTTT. As protein: CASSLGTSGGPDTQYF.

The gene calls are TRBV13 and TRBJ1-1; D remains ambiguous. The V gene's germline CDR1 is PRHDT and CDR2 FYEKMQ (reference sequence). The CDR3 has 14 amino acids. V lost 4 bases and J lost 5, with 14 bases in between. The CDR3 reads CASSSGGLRTEAFF. CDR3 nucleotides: TGTGCCAGCAGCTCCGGAGGGTTAAGGACTGAAGCTTTCTTT.

The V and J genes are TRBV19 and TRBJ1-3; D remains ambiguous. The CDR3 is 14 amino acids. The V end was cut by 4 bases, the J end by 0 bases, with 7 bases between. The germline CDR1 and CDR2 sequences are LNHDA and SQIVND (reference sequence). CDR3 DNA sequence: TGTGCCAGTAGTACTGGGAGCTCTGGAAACACCATATATTTT. It translates to CASSTGSSGNTIYF.

This chain links TRBV5-1 with TRBJ1-2; TRBD1 aligns across 8 bases. Germline V CDR1 and CDR2: SGHRS, YFSETQ. V dropped 5 bases and J dropped 8; count of bases not matched to a gene: 8. This CDR3 region has 13 residues. The CDR3 here is CASSIRTGQGYTF. As DNA, the CDR3 is TGCGCCAGCAGTATTAGGACAGGGCAGGGCTACACCTTC.

The table lists this clone with a few counts. The chain is built from TRBV28 and TRBJ1-5, with D unresolved. V was trimmed by 5 bases and J by 4 bases, leaving 15 bases between them. Germline assignment: CDR1 MDHEN and CDR2 SYDVKM. This CDR3 region has 15 residues. The CDR3 region is CASSLGGPVNQPQHF. The CDR3 nucleotides read TGTGCCAGCAGTCTCGGAGGGCCAGTTAATCAGCCCCAGCATTTT.

J is TRBJ1-5 and V is TRBV10-3, with a possible D match to TRBD1 (5 bases). This CDR3 has 14 residues. V gave up 3 bases and J gave up 2 bases, with 8 bases separating them. In germline, CDR1 is ENHRY, CDR2 SYGVKD. In nucleotides, the CDR3 is TGTGCCATCAGTGACAGGGTAGGCAATCAGCCCCAGCATTTT. It specifies CAISDRVGNQPQHF.

There are a few counts of this clone. V is TRBV19 and J is TRBJ2-3; TRBD2 matches at 8 bases. Germline lookup yields CDR1 LNHDA and CDR2 SQIVND (reference sequence). V was pared by 3 bases and J by 5 bases, with 7 bases of the junction left unmatched. The CDR3 covers 15 residues. This CDR3 reads CASSINGGALDTQYF. For the CDR3, the DNA is TGTGCCAGTAGTATTAACGGGGGGGCCCTAGATACGCAGTATTTT. Together with reference TRBV19 and TRBJ2-3, the CDR3 gives the full variable domain: DGGITQSPKYLFRKEGQNVTLSCEQNLNHDAMYWYRQDPGQGLRLIYYSQIVNDFQKGDIAEGYSVSREKKESFPLTVTSAQKNPTAFYLCASSINGGALDTQYFGPGTRLTVL.

The chain couples TRBV5-1 to TRBJ1-2, with no clear D. The V gene lost 5 bases and the J gene lost 6 bases, with 11 bases spanning the gap. From germline, CDR1 is SGHRS and CDR2 YFSETQ. This CDR3 has 12 amino acids. The CDR3 coding sequence is TGCGCCAGCAGTAAAACAGCCGATGGCTACACCTTC. This gives the protein CASSKTADGYTF.

This clone was observed a handful of times. This chain uses TRBV5-6 with TRBJ1-1, with TRBD1 matching 8 bases. The V segment lost 5 bases and the J segment 4 bases; nucleotides outside the gene matches: 7. Germline values: CDR1 SGHDT, CDR2 YYEEEE. This CDR3 is built from 14 residues. CDR3 nucleotide sequence: TGTGCCAGCAGTGAGAGGACAGGGATCACTGAAGCTTTCTTT. Translated, it gives CASSERTGITEAFF. The complete variable domain, with remaining parts taken from reference TRBV5-6 and TRBJ1-1, reads DAGVTQSPTHLIKTRGQQVTLRCSPKSGHDTVSWYQQALGQGPQFIFQYYEEEERQRGNFPDRFSGHQFPNYSSELNVNALLLGDSALYLCASSERTGITEAFFGQGTRLTVV.

The chain employs TRBV5-1 and TRBJ1-1, with D hard to call. The CDR3 loop spans 16 amino acids. Germline values: CDR1 SGHRS, CDR2 YFSETQ. The V end lost 4 bases, the J end lost 2 bases, and 18 bases lay between the germline ends. Written as DNA, the CDR3 is TGCGCCAGCAGCCGAGGGAGGGATGGGTTTAACACTGAAGCTTTCTTT. As protein: CASSRGRDGFNTEAFF.

V is TRBV7-9 and J is TRBJ2-2; 8 positions match TRBD1. The V gene end was trimmed by 5 bases and the J gene end by 5 bases; junction bases not matched to a gene: 10. CDR3 length: 16 amino acids. Germline assignment: CDR1 SEHNR and CDR2 FQNEAQ (reference sequence). The CDR3 here is CASSPPVQGVTGELFF. As DNA, the CDR3 is TGTGCCAGCAGCCCCCCTGTACAGGGGGTAACCGGGGAGCTGTTTTTT.

The chain has TRBV15 and TRBJ2-5, with TRBD2 matching 9 bases. Germline V gene data show CDR1 as LNHNV and CDR2 as YYDKDF (reference sequence). This CDR3 contains 16 residues. After removal of 1 base from V and 1 base from J, the junction contained 4 bases not matched to a gene. The CDR3 DNA is TGTGCCACCAGCAGAGGGGGTAGCGGGGGCCAAGAGACCCAGTACTTC. As protein: CATSRGGSGGQETQYF.

V and J are TRBV4-1 and TRBJ2-7; weak D call: TRBD1 (7 bases). The CDR3 is 15 residues long. V was clipped by 0 bases and J by 1 base, with 10 bases between them. Germline lookup yields CDR1 MGHRA and CDR2 YSYEKL. The CDR3: CASSQDSGGSYEQYF. The DNA for the CDR3 is TGCGCCAGCAGCCAAGATTCAGGGGGGTCCTACGAGCAGTACTTC.

This clone is a singleton in its sample. V gene TRBV1 combines with J gene TRBJ1-5; the DNA was not used to check the table's D call, TRBD1. TRBV1 is deemed a pseudogene. CDR3 length: 15 residues. This CDR3 reads CTSSQGQPGNQPQHF. Here the CDR3 DNA reads TGCACCAGCAGCCAGGGGCAGCCGGGCAATCAGCCCCAGCATTTT.